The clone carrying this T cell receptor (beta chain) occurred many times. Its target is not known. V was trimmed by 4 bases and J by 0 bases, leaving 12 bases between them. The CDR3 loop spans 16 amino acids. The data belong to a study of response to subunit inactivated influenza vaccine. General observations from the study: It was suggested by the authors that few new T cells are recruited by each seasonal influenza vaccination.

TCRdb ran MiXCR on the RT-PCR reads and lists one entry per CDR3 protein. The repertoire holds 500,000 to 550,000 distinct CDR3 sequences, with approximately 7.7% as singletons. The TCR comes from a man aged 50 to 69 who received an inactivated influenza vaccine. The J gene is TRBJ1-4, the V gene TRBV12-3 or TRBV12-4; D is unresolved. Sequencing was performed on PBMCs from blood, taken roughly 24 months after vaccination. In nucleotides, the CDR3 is TGTGCCAGCAGTTCCTCGGACCGGGCAACTAATGAAAAACTGTTTTTT. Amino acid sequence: CASSSSDRATNEKLFF.